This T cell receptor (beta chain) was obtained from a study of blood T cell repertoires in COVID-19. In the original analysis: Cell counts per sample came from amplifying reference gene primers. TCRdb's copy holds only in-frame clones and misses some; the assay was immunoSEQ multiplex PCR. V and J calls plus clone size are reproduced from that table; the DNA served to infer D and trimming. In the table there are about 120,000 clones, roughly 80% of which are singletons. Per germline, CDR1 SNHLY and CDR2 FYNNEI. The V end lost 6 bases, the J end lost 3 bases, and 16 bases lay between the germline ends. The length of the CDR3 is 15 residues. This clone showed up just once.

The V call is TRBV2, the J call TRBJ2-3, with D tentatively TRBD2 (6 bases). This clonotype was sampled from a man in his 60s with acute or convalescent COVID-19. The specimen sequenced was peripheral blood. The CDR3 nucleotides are TGTGCCAGCAGACGGGGGACGGGTAGGACAGATACGCAGTATTTT. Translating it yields CASRRGTGRTDTQYF.